One and the same sample provided the 20 T cell receptor beta chains below, sequenced in a study of cytomegalovirus exposure and HLA in healthy donors. The PCR ran on 60 Vbeta and 13 Jbeta primers. Measured with immunoSEQ multiplex PCR; TCRdb has only the in-frame clones, and not every one. Recorded for this sample: over 100,000 clones. Material: PBMCs. The origin of the receptors is a man in his forties in good health and CMV-seropositive.

The rearrangement links TRBV19 to TRBJ1-1; no clear D gene. CDR3 size: 12 residues. From germline, CDR1 is LNHDA and CDR2 SQIVND (reference sequence). The V end lost 6 bases, the J end lost 2 bases, and 7 bases lay between the germline ends. This chain's CDR3 is CASRPGNTEAFF. The CDR3 DNA is TGTGCCAGTAGGCCAGGAAACACTGAAGCTTTCTTT.

The chain has TRBV28 and TRBJ2-5; D gene ambiguous. This CDR3 contains 15 residues. Trimming cost V 1 base and J 4 bases, with 13 bases left between them. In germline, CDR1 is MDHEN, CDR2 SYDVKM. The CDR3 nucleotides are TGTGCCAGCAGTTTATTATCCAACCTATTAGAGACCCAGTACTTC. Its protein product is CASSLLSNLLETQYF.

The J gene is TRBJ2-1, the V gene TRBV5-1; D remains ambiguous. Germline V CDR1 and CDR2: SGHRS, YFSETQ. This CDR3 contains 12 residues. V gave up 1 base and J gave up 7 bases, with 6 bases separating them. As DNA, the CDR3 is TGCGCCAGCAGCTTGTCCGGGAATGAGCAGTTCTTC. Translation: CASSLSGNEQFF.

The CDR3: CASSAEVSGNTIYF. The DNA of the CDR3 is TGCGCCAGCAGCGCCGAGGTCTCTGGAAACACCATATATTTT. V gene TRBV5-1 combines with J gene TRBJ1-3, with unresolved D. CDR3 size: 14 residues. Between the trimmed V and J ends, which lost 4 bases and 0 bases, there was a span of 8 bases. Germline CDR1 and CDR2: SGHRS and YFSETQ.

This chain links TRBV6-1 with TRBJ2-2; D unclear. The germline V and J ends were trimmed by 7 bases and 7 bases, with 13 bases remaining between them. Germline CDR1 is MNHNS and CDR2 is SASEGT. The CDR3 is 13 residues long. The DNA for the CDR3 is TGTGCCAGCACCTCCCGGGTTAACGGGGAGCTGTTTTTT. Protein: CASTSRVNGELFF.

This chain joins TRBV4-1 and TRBJ2-5; 7 positions agree with TRBD1. This CDR3 has 16 residues. After removal of 0 bases from V and 2 bases from J, the junction contained 6 bases not matched to a gene. From germline, CDR1 is MGHRA and CDR2 YSYEKL. This chain's CDR3 is CASSQDIPGGQETQYF. The CDR3 DNA reads TGCGCCAGCAGCCAAGATATCCCAGGGGGTCAAGAGACCCAGTACTTC.

The V and J genes are TRBV7-9 and TRBJ1-1; D might be TRBD1 (6 bases). CDR3 length: 15 residues. Germline loops: CDR1 SEHNR, CDR2 FQNEAQ (reference sequence). V lost 0 bases and J 5 bases, leaving 13 bases between the germline ends. For the CDR3, the DNA is TGTGCCAGCAGCTTAGCTTTGGGGGCGAGAACTGAAGCTTTCTTT. It codes for CASSLALGARTEAFF.

This chain connects TRBV5-1 to TRBJ1-5; D is ambiguous. Looked up from germline, CDR1 is SGHRS and CDR2 is YFSETQ. The CDR3 has 16 residues. Trimming pared 5 bases from V and 7 bases from J, leaving 22 bases between. The CDR3: CASRPEPSGVNQPQHF. The CDR3 nucleotides read TGCGCCAGCAGACCGGAACCTTCGGGAGTCAACCAGCCCCAGCATTTT.

V is TRBV2 and J is TRBJ2-5; D not resolved. The end of the DNA aligns better with TRBJ2-7, so the J call may be wrong. The CDR3 is made up of 15 amino acids. Germline CDR1 and CDR2: SNHLY and FYNNEI. CDR3 coding DNA: TGTGCCAGCAGTGAAGCTTCCGGTGCACTTTACGAGCAGTACTTC. This codes for CASSEASGALYEQYF.

V gene TRBV2 combines with J gene TRBJ1-5; no reliable D call. Germline loops: CDR1 SNHLY, CDR2 FYNNEI. The CDR3 totals 15 residues. The V gene lost 8 bases and the J gene lost 3 bases, with 17 bases spanning the gap. Here the CDR3 reads CASGSGMMANQPQHF. The DNA for the CDR3 is TGTGCCAGCGGTAGCGGAATGATGGCCAATCAGCCCCAGCATTTT.

The V gene is TRBV15, the J gene TRBJ2-5; 7 nucleotides align to TRBD2. Trimming cost V 1 base and J 3 bases; bases outside gene matches: 5. CDR1 is LNHNV, CDR2 YYDKDF, per germline (reference sequence). The CDR3 extends over 15 amino acids. As DNA, the CDR3 is TGTGCCACCAGCAGAGGGGGGGGAGGGGAAGAGACCCAGTACTTC. Its protein is CATSRGGGGEETQYF.

This chain links TRBV7-3 with TRBJ2-1; 8 nucleotides line up with TRBD2. The CDR3 contains 13 residues. Germline CDR1 SGHTA, CDR2 FQGTGA. The J segment lost 11 bases and the V segment lost 5 bases, leaving 8 bases of the junction unmatched. The CDR3 DNA sequence: TGTGCCAGCAGCCCAATACTAGCGGACAAGCAGTTCTTC. Encoded protein: CASSPILADKQFF.

The genes are TRBV5-1 and TRBJ2-7, with 9 nucleotides matching TRBD1. Germline CDR1 is SGHRS and CDR2 is YFSETQ. The junction had 7 bases not matched to a gene; V was cut back by 3 bases and J by 3 bases. The CDR3 is 15 amino acids. CDR3: CASSWATTGGYEQYF. CDR3 bases: TGCGCCAGCAGCTGGGCCACGACAGGGGGCTACGAGCAGTACTTC.

Written as DNA, the CDR3 is TGTGCCAGCAGTCGTCTCGGGAAGGTGGAGACCCAGTACTTC. It codes for CASSRLGKVETQYF. The rearrangement uses TRBV6-5 and TRBJ2-5; tentatively, D is TRBD2 (5 bases). This CDR3 has 14 residues. The V end was cut by 5 bases, the J end by 5 bases, with 15 bases between. Germline loops: CDR1 MNHEY, CDR2 SVGAGI.

The chain joins TRBV2 to TRBJ1-2; D gene uncertain. The CDR3 loop spans 13 amino acids. Germline CDR1 SNHLY, CDR2 FYNNEI. The ends were cut back, 5 bases at V and 3 bases at J, with 10 bases in the middle. In DNA form, the CDR3 reads TGTGCCAGCAGTTCGGGTACTTACTATGGCTACACCTTC. Translating it yields CASSSGTYYGYTF. Filled out from reference TRBV2 and TRBJ1-2, the complete variable domain reads EPEVTQTPSHQVTQMGQEVILRCVPISNHLYFYWYRQILGQKVEFLVSFYNNEISEKSEIFDDQFSVERPDGSNFTLKIRSTKLEDSAMYFCASSSGTYYGYTFGSGTRLTVV.

V usage is TRBV5-6 and J usage is TRBJ2-3; D gene uncertain. V gave up 6 bases and J gave up 0 bases, with 17 bases separating them. The CDR3 length is 16 residues. Germline V lookup: CDR1 SGHDT, CDR2 YYEEEE. The CDR3 nucleotides read TGTGCCAGCAACCTAGGAAGGTCCGCGAGCACAGATACGCAGTATTTT. It is translated as CASNLGRSASTDTQYF.

V and J are TRBV11-2 and TRBJ2-1, with 9 positions matching TRBD2. The germline V gene encodes CDR1 SGHAT and CDR2 FQNNGV. Trimming removed 0 bases from V and 6 bases from J; junction bases left unmatched: 9. The CDR3 is made up of 17 amino acids. The CDR3, as DNA: TGTGCCAGCAGCTTAGAAAGCTTAGCGGGAGTAAGCAATGAGCAGTTCTTC. This codes for CASSLESLAGVSNEQFF. Full variable domain (outside the CDR3, taken from reference TRBV11-2 and TRBJ2-1): EAGVAQSPRYKIIEKRQSVAFWCNPISGHATLYWYQQILGQGPKLLIQFQNNGVVDDSQLPKDRFSAERLKGVDSTLKIQPAKLEDSAVYLCASSLESLAGVSNEQFFGPGTRLTVL.

This sequence joins TRBV14 and TRBJ1-2, with D uncertain. The CDR3 covers 13 residues. The V gene's germline CDR1 is SGHDN and CDR2 FVKESK. Between the trimmed V and J ends, which lost 3 bases and 4 bases, there was a span of 9 bases. The CDR3 is CASSQSSGYGYTF. The CDR3 coding sequence is TGTGCCAGCAGCCAGTCCAGTGGCTATGGCTACACCTTC.

The V gene is TRBV6-1, the J gene TRBJ2-3, with 9 nucleotides matching TRBD2. V shed 5 bases and J 0 bases; nucleotides not matched to a gene: 3. From germline, CDR1 is MNHNS and CDR2 SASEGT. This CDR3 comprises 15 residues. Here the CDR3 reads CASSLAGDSTDTQYF. CDR3 bases: TGTGCCAGCAGTTTAGCGGGAGATAGCACAGATACGCAGTATTTT.

In regard to this clone: Other DNA sequences of this sample code for an identical CDR3. The V gene is TRBV28, the J gene TRBJ1-5, with D tentatively TRBD1 (5 bases). There are 12 residues in the CDR3. Germline lookup yields CDR1 MDHEN and CDR2 SYDVKM. Trimming took 5 bases from V and 6 from J, leaving 8 bases between them. CDR3 DNA: TGTGCCAGCAGTCAGGGAGGTCAGCCCCAGCATTTT. Encoded protein: CASSQGGQPQHF.